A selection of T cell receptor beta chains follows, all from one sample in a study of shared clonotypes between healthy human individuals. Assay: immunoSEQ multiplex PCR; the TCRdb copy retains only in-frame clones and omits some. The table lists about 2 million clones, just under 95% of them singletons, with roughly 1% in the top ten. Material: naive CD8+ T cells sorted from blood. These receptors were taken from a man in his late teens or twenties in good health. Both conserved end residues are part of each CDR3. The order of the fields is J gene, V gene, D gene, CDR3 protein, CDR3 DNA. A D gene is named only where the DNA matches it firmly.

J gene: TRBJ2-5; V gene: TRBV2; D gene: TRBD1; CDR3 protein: CASQDRGWGQETQYF; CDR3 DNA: TGTGCCAGCCAGGACAGGGGCTGGGGGCAAGAGACCCAGTACTTC
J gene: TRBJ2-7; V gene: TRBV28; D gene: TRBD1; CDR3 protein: CASSLGTGGSYEQYF; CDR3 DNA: TGTGCCAGCAGCTTGGGGACAGGGGGGTCCTACGAGCAGTACTTC
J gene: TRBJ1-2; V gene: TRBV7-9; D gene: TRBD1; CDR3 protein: CASSLTTGENYGYTF; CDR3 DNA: TGTGCCAGCAGCCTGACGACAGGGGAGAACTATGGCTACACCTTC
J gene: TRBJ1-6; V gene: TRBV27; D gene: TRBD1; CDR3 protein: CASSPIGTGFSPLHF; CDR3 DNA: TGTGCCAGCAGTCCGATCGGGACAGGGTTTTCACCCCTCCACTTT
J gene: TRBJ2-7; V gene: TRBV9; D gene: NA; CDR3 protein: CASSPGGAVPYEQYF; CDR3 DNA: TGTGCCAGCAGCCCAGGGGGGGCGGTACCCTACGAGCAGTACTTC
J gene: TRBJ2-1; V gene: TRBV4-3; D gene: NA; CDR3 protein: CASSQDGAYNEQFF; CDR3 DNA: TGCGCCAGCAGCCAAGATGGGGCTTACAATGAGCAGTTCTTC
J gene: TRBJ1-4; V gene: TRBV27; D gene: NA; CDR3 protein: CASSIGINEKLFF; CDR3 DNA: TGTGCCAGCAGCATCGGGATCAATGAAAAACTGTTTTTT
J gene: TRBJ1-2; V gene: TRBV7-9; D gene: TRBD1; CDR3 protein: CASSSREGQLYYGYTF; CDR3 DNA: TGTGCCAGCAGCTCTAGAGAGGGACAGCTTTACTATGGCTACACCTTC
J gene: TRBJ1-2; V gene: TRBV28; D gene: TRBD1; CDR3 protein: CASSFRTGINYGYTF; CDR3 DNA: TGTGCCAGCAGTTTCAGGACAGGGATCAACTATGGCTACACCTTC
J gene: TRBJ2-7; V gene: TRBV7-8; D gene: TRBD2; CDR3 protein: CASSLDAAGGAYEQYF; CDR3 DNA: TGTGCCAGCAGCTTAGACGCGGCGGGAGGCGCCTACGAGCAGTACTTC
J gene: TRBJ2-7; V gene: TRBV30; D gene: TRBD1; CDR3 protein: CAWSPGQGVLEQYF; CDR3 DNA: TGTGCCTGGAGTCCCGGACAGGGGGTACTCGAGCAGTACTTC
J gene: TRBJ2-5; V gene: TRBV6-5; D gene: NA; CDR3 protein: CASSYSPNEETQYF; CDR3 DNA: TGTGCCAGCAGTTACTCGCCCAACGAGGAGACCCAGTACTTC
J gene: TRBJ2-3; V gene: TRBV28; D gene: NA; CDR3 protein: CASRASGLTDTQYF; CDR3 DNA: TGTGCCAGCAGGGCTTCGGGCCTCACAGATACGCAGTATTTT
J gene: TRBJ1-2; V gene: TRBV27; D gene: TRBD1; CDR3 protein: CASSFSPGTAFYGYTF; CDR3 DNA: TGTGCCAGCAGTTTCTCCCCCGGGACAGCGTTCTATGGCTACACCTTC